The clone carrying this T cell receptor (beta chain) was observed once. The antigen is undetermined. The data are from a study of T cell responses to AZD1222 COVID-19 vaccine. From germline, CDR1 is SGDLS and CDR2 YYNGEE. The CDR3 length is 15 residues. V lost 0 bases to trimming and J lost 8 bases; unmatched junction nucleotides: 6. Clones were read by immunoSEQ multiplex PCR, and TCRdb kept only the in-frame ones, dropping some. The table records under 150,000 clones, approximately 90% of them present only once. Whole-study findings and limits: In the spike-specific TCR repertoire, nearly half reportedly target unmutated variant regions.

The J gene is TRBJ1-4, the V gene TRBV9, with 8 positions matching TRBD1. The TCR sequence derives from an adult in good health. Sequenced material: peripheral blood, taken on day 0 of MenACWY control vaccination. The CDR3 DNA sequence: TGTGCCAGCAGCGTAGCAGGGGGCGAGTACGAAAAACTGTTTTTT. It specifies CASSVAGGEYEKLFF.